The 8 T cell receptor beta chains below come from one sample, sequenced in a study of blood T cell repertoires in COVID-19. Profiling relied on immunoSEQ multiplex PCR, and the TCRdb table lists in-frame clones only, not all of them. The top ten hold 37% of the sample, which has 100,000 to 120,000 clones, about four fifths seen once. Sequencing was done on a sample of peripheral blood. The receptors derive from an elderly man with acute or convalescent COVID-19.

The chain employs TRBV14 and TRBJ1-1, with a weak D call TRBD1 (6 bases). The V and J ends lost 1 base and 5 bases respectively, with 20 bases between them. Germline V lookup: CDR1 SGHDN, CDR2 FVKESK. CDR3 size: 17 residues. Here the CDR3 reads CASSQVGGVPRGTEAFF. DNA for the CDR3: TGTGCCAGCAGCCAAGTTGGTGGGGTCCCCAGGGGTACTGAAGCTTTCTTT.

This chain links TRBV6-5 with TRBJ2-1; D remains ambiguous. Trimming took off 8 bases at V and 9 bases at J, with 11 bases between the two ends. There are 11 residues in the CDR3. Germline values: CDR1 MNHEY, CDR2 SVGAGI. CDR3 coding DNA: TGTGCCAGCGCCTATCTCGGTGAGCAGTTCTTC. Its translation: CASAYLGEQFF.

This chain joins TRBV14 and TRBJ2-7; TRBD2 aligns across 11 bases. Germline loops: CDR1 SGHDN, CDR2 FVKESK. The CDR3 is made up of 15 amino acids. J gave up 2 bases and V 4 bases, and 4 bases lay outside the gene matches. The CDR3 region has the DNA TGTGCCAGCAGCCGACTGACTAGCGGGACCTACGAGCAGTACTTC. This translates into CASSRLTSGTYEQYF.

The chain is built from TRBV7-9 and TRBJ1-4; 7 nucleotides agree with TRBD1. CDR1 is SEHNR and CDR2 is FQNEAQ in the germline V gene (reference sequence). CDR3 length equals 15 residues. V lost 6 bases and J lost 5; bases outside the gene matches: 9. The CDR3 DNA follows: TGTGCCAGCAGGCGTTACCGGGACAGAAATGAAAAACTGTTTTTT. Its translation: CASRRYRDRNEKLFF.

The chain joins TRBV5-1 to TRBJ1-1; TRBD1 is a possible D gene (6 bases). Germline values: CDR1 SGHRS, CDR2 YFSETQ. V shed 2 bases and J shed 4 bases, with 12 bases lying between them. The CDR3 runs 14 residues. CDR3 loop: CASSFMGAGTEAFF. For the CDR3, the DNA is TGCGCCAGCAGCTTCATGGGGGCAGGCACTGAAGCTTTCTTT.

The CDR3 protein is CASSYSAGRRRMNTEAFF. CDR3 sequence (DNA): TGTGCCAGCAGTTACTCGGCAGGGAGGAGAAGGATGAACACTGAAGCTTTCTTT. The genes are TRBV6-2 or TRBV6-3 and TRBJ1-1; possibly TRBD1 for D (5 bases). Looked up from germline, CDR1 is MNHEY and CDR2 is SVGEGT. This CDR3 contains 18 residues. The germline V and J ends were trimmed by 0 bases and 0 bases, with 17 bases remaining between them.

The V and J genes are TRBV5-5 and TRBJ2-7, with unresolved D. There are 15 residues in the CDR3. The V and J ends lost 0 bases and 2 bases respectively, with 12 bases between them. From germline, CDR1 is SGHKS and CDR2 YYEKEE (reference sequence). Here the CDR3 DNA reads TGTGCCAGCAGCTTGGGGCAGGCCCTTCCCTACGAGCAGTACTTC. This encodes CASSLGQALPYEQYF.

V gene TRBV6-4 combines with J gene TRBJ2-1, with 13 bases fitting TRBD2. The CDR3 has 14 amino acids. Unmatched junction bases numbered 4, after V lost 5 bases and J lost 9 bases. CDR1 is MRHNA, CDR2 SNTAGT, per germline. The CDR3 here is CASSQTSGRGEQFF. The CDR3 DNA reads TGTGCCAGCAGTCAAACTAGCGGGAGGGGTGAGCAGTTCTTC.